These 28 T cell receptor beta chains were all obtained from the same sample, sequenced in a study of identical twins. MiXCR was run by TCRdb on the 5' RACE reads, yielding one entry per CDR3 protein. Altogether approximately 690,000 distinct CDR3 sequences are present, 5.5% to 7.5% being singletons, with the ten largest covering around 1.7%. The sample consisted of naive T cells sorted from blood. All receptors derive from a man between 18 and 29 years old in good health.

This clonotype came up a few times. The rearrangement uses TRBV28 and TRBJ1-1, with 7 bases aligning to TRBD1. The V gene's germline CDR1 is MDHEN and CDR2 SYDVKM. The CDR3 is 15 residues long. J gave up 1 base and V 3 bases, and 5 bases lay outside the gene matches. The CDR3 region is CASSFDRVANTEAFF. The CDR3 bases are TGTGCCAGCAGTTTCGACAGGGTGGCGAACACTGAAGCTTTCTTT.

In this sample, this clonotype turned up many times. The chain links TRBV20-1 to TRBJ2-7; a weak D match, TRBD2 (6 bases). Germline V gives CDR1 DFQATT, CDR2 SNEGSKA (reference sequence). The CDR3 totals 13 residues. V lost 0 bases and J lost 1, with 7 bases in between. The CDR3 nucleotides read TGCAGTGCTAGAGAGGCGGGATCCTACGAGCAGTACGTC. As protein: CSAREAGSYEQYV.

The J gene is TRBJ2-3, the V gene TRBV6-2 or TRBV6-3; D possibly corresponds to TRBD1 (6 bases). CDR1 is MNHEY and CDR2 is SVGEGT in the germline V gene. The CDR3 spans 16 residues. V dropped 2 bases and J dropped 6 bases, with 18 bases sitting between them. Written as DNA, the CDR3 is TGTGCCAGCAGTTACAGGGGACAAGGACCCCAGGATACGCAGTATTTT. Translation: CASSYRGQGPQDTQYF.

The genes are TRBV2 and TRBJ1-2; a weak D match, TRBD1 (5 bases). CDR1 SNHLY and CDR2 FYNNEI come from the germline V gene. V lost 6 bases, J lost 8 bases, and 13 bases lay in between. There are 12 residues in the CDR3. The CDR3, as DNA: TGTGCCAGCAGGATTGGGGCGAAGGGCTACACCTTC. Protein sequence: CASRIGAKGYTF.

The chain carries TRBV3-1 and TRBJ2-5, with a weak D call TRBD1 (5 bases). The CDR3 covers 17 residues. V lost 0 bases and J 5 bases, leaving 19 bases between the germline ends. Germline values: CDR1 LGHDT, CDR2 YNNKEL (reference sequence). The CDR3 nucleotides are TGTGCCAGCAGCCAAGATTTCTCGGCAGGGCGGCGGGAGACCCAGTACTTC. Residues: CASSQDFSAGRRETQYF.

This clonotype came up many times. The rearrangement links TRBV20-1 to TRBJ2-1; tentatively, D is TRBD2 (5 bases). The V end lost 6 bases, the J end lost 8 bases, and 14 bases lay between the germline ends. CDR1 and CDR2 from the germline V gene are DFQATT and SNEGSKA (reference sequence). The length of the CDR3 is 12 residues. CDR3 loop: CSAPSGADEQFF. As DNA, the CDR3 is TGCAGTGCCCCCAGCGGAGCCGATGAGCAGTTCTTC.

The chain joins TRBV3-1 to TRBJ1-5, with D perhaps TRBD1 (5 bases). The CDR3 loop spans 14 amino acids. The V end was cut by 3 bases, the J end by 6 bases, with 12 bases between. The V gene's germline CDR1 is LGHDT and CDR2 YNNKEL (reference sequence). The CDR3 reads CASSQDPGTQPQHF. The CDR3 coding sequence is TGTGCCAGCAGCCAGGACCCAGGGACTCAGCCCCAGCATTTT.

The sample holds a few counts of this clonotype. V usage is TRBV7-3 and J usage is TRBJ1-3; weak D call: TRBD1 (5 bases). This CDR3 comprises 16 residues. V was pared by 2 bases and J by 2 bases, with 13 bases between. The germline V gene encodes CDR1 SGHTA and CDR2 FQGTGA. CDR3 residues: CASSLGPQGPGNTIYF. Written as DNA, the CDR3 is TGTGCCAGCAGCTTAGGCCCTCAGGGACCTGGAAACACCATATATTTT.

This clonotype was observed at least ten times. The chain links TRBV12-3 or TRBV12-4 to TRBJ2-3; D may be TRBD1 (6 bases). V lost 6 bases and J 1 base, leaving 14 bases between the germline ends. This CDR3 is 15 amino acids long. The DNA of the CDR3 is TGTGCCAGCAGCCTGACAGGTCGGGGCACAGATACGCAGTATTTT. Its protein is CASSLTGRGTDTQYF.

This clonotype was observed many times. V is TRBV7-9 and J is TRBJ2-1, with TRBD2 matching over 7 bases. With 4 bases clipped from V and 7 bases from J, the junction kept 10 bases outside the gene matches. Germline V gene data show CDR1 as SEHNR and CDR2 as FQNEAQ (reference sequence). The CDR3 runs to 15 residues. The DNA for the CDR3 is TGTGCCAGCAGCTCGACTAGCATTCGGGGGAATGAGCAGTTCTTC. It encodes CASSSTSIRGNEQFF.

The rearrangement links TRBV4-1 to TRBJ2-3; D gene unclear. V was pared by 0 bases and J by 3 bases, with 7 bases between. CDR1 MGHRA and CDR2 YSYEKL come from the germline V gene. The CDR3 sequence is 14 residues long. The CDR3 reads CASSQDSETDTQYF. The CDR3 nucleotides are TGCGCCAGCAGCCAAGACAGTGAGACAGATACGCAGTATTTT.

This clonotype occurred many times. This sequence joins TRBV12-3 or TRBV12-4 and TRBJ1-5, with TRBD1 as a possible D gene (5 bases). The length of the CDR3 is 15 residues. Trimming shortened V by 2 bases and J by 2 bases, and 10 bases separated the two germline ends. This chain's CDR3 is CASSLQGMGNQPQHF. The CDR3 DNA reads TGTGCCAGCAGTTTACAGGGAATGGGCAATCAGCCCCAGCATTTT.

This clonotype was recorded at least ten times. This chain connects TRBV7-2 to TRBJ2-3; no firm D call. CDR3 length: 13 residues. Germline V CDR1 and CDR2: SGHTA, FQGNSA. The V and J ends lost 5 bases and 4 bases respectively, with 10 bases between them. The CDR3 is CASSPRYADTQYF. CDR3 nucleotides: TGTGCCAGCAGCCCTCGGTATGCAGATACGCAGTATTTT.

Ten or more counts support this clonotype. This chain uses TRBV4-1 with TRBJ2-3; 7 bases agree with TRBD2. The CDR3 spans 14 residues. The J segment lost 3 bases and the V segment lost 7 bases, leaving 7 bases of the junction unmatched. The germline V gene encodes CDR1 MGHRA and CDR2 YSYEKL. The CDR3 DNA sequence: TGCGCCAGCACCGGGGCTAGCGGTACAGATACGCAGTATTTT. Its translation is CASTGASGTDTQYF.

This clonotype was recorded many times. This rearrangement joins TRBV12-3 or TRBV12-4 to TRBJ2-7; 9 nucleotides match TRBD1. The CDR3 spans 16 residues. V shed 3 bases and J 3 bases; nucleotides not matched to a gene: 9. This CDR3 reads CASSFFTGTGNYEQYF. CDR3 in DNA: TGTGCCAGCAGTTTCTTTACCGGGACAGGGAACTACGAGCAGTACTTC.

The chain recombines TRBV12-3 or TRBV12-4 with TRBJ1-2; D possibly corresponds to TRBD1 (6 bases). The CDR3 has 15 residues. The V and J ends lost 6 bases and 5 bases respectively, with 19 bases between them. The CDR3 loop reads CASRSRSGGLYGYTF. The CDR3 DNA sequence: TGTGCCAGCAGGAGTAGGTCGGGGGGGCTGTATGGCTACACCTTC.

This clonotype was counted ten times or more. The chain uses TRBV12-3 or TRBV12-4 and TRBJ1-4; TRBD1 aligns across 11 bases. The V segment lost 5 bases and the J segment 8 bases; nucleotides outside the gene matches: 7. The CDR3 runs to 15 residues. CDR3 in DNA: TGTGCCAGCAGTCTCCGGGACAGGGGGAGCGAAAAACTGTTTTTT. Translated: CASSLRDRGSEKLFF.

This rearrangement joins TRBV5-6 to TRBJ2-7, with D possibly matching TRBD2 (6 bases). Germline V gene sequence: CDR1 SGHDT, CDR2 YYEEEE. This CDR3 comprises 13 residues. Trimming stripped 4 bases from V and 4 bases from J, with 12 bases between. The CDR3 bases are TGTGCCAGCAGCCCCGGGGCGGGGTACGAGCAGTACTTC. Translating it yields CASSPGAGYEQYF.

A few counts support this clonotype. The rearrangement links TRBV6-2 or TRBV6-3 to TRBJ2-7; D ambiguous. V lost 2 bases to trimming and J lost 0 bases, with 8 bases between them. Germline values: CDR1 MNHEY, CDR2 SVGEGT. This CDR3 contains 14 residues. Written as DNA, the CDR3 is TGTGCCAGCAGTTACCTTAGGAGCTCCTACGAGCAGTACGTC. Amino acid sequence: CASSYLRSSYEQYV.

The sample holds one count of this clonotype. The chain combines TRBV19 with TRBJ1-5; 9 bases fit TRBD1. J was trimmed by 3 bases and V by 3 bases; bases with no gene match: 3. The CDR3 has 15 amino acids. Germline CDR1 LNHDA, CDR2 SQIVND (reference sequence). The CDR3 is CASSIDRGINQPQHF. Here the CDR3 DNA reads TGTGCCAGTAGTATCGACAGGGGGATCAATCAGCCCCAGCATTTT.

This clonotype has more than one count but fewer than ten. The chain joins TRBV30 to TRBJ2-2; 7 bases align to TRBD2. CDR1 is GTSNPN and CDR2 is SVGIG in the germline V gene (reference sequence). The CDR3 runs to 18 residues. V was clipped by 2 bases and J by 1 base; unmatched bases: 13. The CDR3 DNA reads TGTGCCTGGAGTCCGATCTTAGGAGCGGGACTGAACACCGGGGAGCTGTTTTTT. It translates to CAWSPILGAGLNTGELFF.

This clonotype turned up a few times. The chain carries TRBV28 and TRBJ1-5, with TRBD1 matching 7 bases. This CDR3 spans 12 amino acids. Germline V gene data show CDR1 as MDHEN and CDR2 as SYDVKM. Trimming took 6 bases from V and 13 from J; bases not matched to a gene: 9. The CDR3 is CASRERDRPQHF. CDR3 in DNA: TGTGCCAGCAGGGAACGGGACAGACCTCAGCATTTT.

V gene TRBV27 combines with J gene TRBJ2-7; D could derive from TRBD1 or TRBD2 (6 bases each). Germline lookup yields CDR1 MNHEY and CDR2 SMNVEV (reference sequence). The CDR3 totals 14 residues. V was cut by 4 bases and J by 4 bases, with 14 bases left in between. In DNA form, the CDR3 reads TGTGCCAGCAGTTCGACAGGCGGGGTATACGAGCAGTACTTC. This encodes CASSSTGGVYEQYF.

The table lists this clonotype with many counts. The CDR3 region has the DNA TGTGCCAGCAGAGCTAGCCGTCTGGATGAGCAGTTCTTC. Residues: CASRASRLDEQFF. The rearrangement uses TRBV7-9 and TRBJ2-1; D might be TRBD2 (5 bases). The CDR3 has 13 amino acids. Germline-derived CDR1 and CDR2 are SEHNR and FQNEAQ (reference sequence). Between the trimmed V and J ends, which lost 6 bases and 8 bases, there was a span of 14 bases.

This clonotype showed up many times. V usage is TRBV24-1 and J usage is TRBJ2-1; 12 bases align to TRBD2. V dropped 8 bases and J dropped 8; count of bases not matched to a gene: 15. CDR3 size: 17 residues. CDR1 and CDR2 from the germline V gene are KGHDR and SFDVKD. The CDR3 DNA follows: TGTGCCACCACACCATCTTCGACTAGCGGGAGTCGGCATGAGCAGTTCTTC. Protein product: CATTPSSTSGSRHEQFF.

The chain is built from TRBV7-9 and TRBJ2-5; 10 bases line up with TRBD1. Trimming took 7 bases from V and 5 from J; bases not matched to a gene: 7. In germline, CDR1 is SEHNR, CDR2 FQNEAQ (reference sequence). This CDR3 comprises 14 residues. The CDR3 region is CASNPGTGVETQYF. The CDR3 region has the DNA TGTGCCAGCAACCCCGGGACAGGGGTGGAGACCCAGTACTTC.

This clonotype was observed a handful of times. This chain uses TRBV28 with TRBJ1-1; D gene unclear. The CDR3 sequence is 14 residues long. With 5 bases removed from V and 0 bases from J, the gap between germline ends came to 10 bases. Germline values: CDR1 MDHEN, CDR2 SYDVKM. The CDR3 sequence is CASSPTSLNTEAFF. The CDR3 DNA follows: TGTGCCAGCAGTCCGACTTCATTGAACACTGAAGCTTTCTTT. The whole variable domain, remainder taken from reference TRBV28 and TRBJ1-1, is DVKVTQSSRYLVKRTGEKVFLECVQDMDHENMFWYRQDPGLGLRLIYFSYDVKMKEKGDIPEGYSVSREKKERFSLILESASTNQTSMYLCASSPTSLNTEAFFGQGTRLTVV.

The table lists this clonotype with many counts. V gene TRBV6-1 combines with J gene TRBJ1-5, with D perhaps matching TRBD1 (5 bases). Deletions cut 6 bases from V and 3 bases from J, with 12 bases between. The CDR3 is 14 residues long. Germline-derived CDR1 and CDR2 are MNHNS and SASEGT. The CDR3 region has the DNA TGTGCCAGCAGCCCCCGGGGACTCAATCAGCCCCAGCATTTT. Its translation: CASSPRGLNQPQHF.